The following is a TCR beta chain sequence with its context. The antigen is not known. Alongside blood RNA obtained from unsorted whole blood, germline DNA was also extracted. This entry comes from a study of tumor-infiltrating lymphocytes in primary liver carcinoma. Overall study: Surgical resection served as treatment for the primary liver carcinoma of these patients. Points from the study as a whole: The use of bulk unsorted samples meant that CD4+ and CD8+ repertoires were not compared.

TCR beta cDNA was made from 400 to 600 ng total RNA with a constant-region primer. Libraries of TCR beta came from three nested multiplex PCR rounds with slightly modified ARM-PCR. TCRdb independently ran MiXCR on the multiplex PCR reads; one entry per CDR3 protein. Here the sample spans 330,000 or so distinct CDR3 sequences, around 60% being singletons. This clonotype was obtained from a man between 35 and 55 years old with primary liver carcinoma and hepatitis B virus infection. The sample taken for sequencing was peripheral blood.

The CDR3 coding sequence is TGTGCCAGCAGCTTAGGAGCTACCGACTCCTACGGGCATTACTTC. Amino acid sequence: CASSLGATDSYGHYF. The genes are TRBV11-3 and TRBJ2-7; D not resolved. Trimming left V 1 base short and J 13 bases short, with 23 bases between. The length of the CDR3 is 15 residues. The germline gives CDR1 SGHNT, CDR2 YENEEA.